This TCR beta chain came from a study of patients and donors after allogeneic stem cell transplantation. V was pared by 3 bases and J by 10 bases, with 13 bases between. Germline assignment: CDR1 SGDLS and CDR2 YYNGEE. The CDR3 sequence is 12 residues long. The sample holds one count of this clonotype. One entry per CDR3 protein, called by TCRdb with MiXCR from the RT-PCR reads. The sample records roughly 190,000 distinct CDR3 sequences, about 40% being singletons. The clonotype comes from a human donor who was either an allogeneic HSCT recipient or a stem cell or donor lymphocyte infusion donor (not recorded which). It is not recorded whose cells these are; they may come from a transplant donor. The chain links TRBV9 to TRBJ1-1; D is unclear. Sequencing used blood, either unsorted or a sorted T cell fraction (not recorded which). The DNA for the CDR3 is TGTGCCAGCAGCGATAACGGACGGGGAGCTTTCTTT. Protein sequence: CASSDNGRGAFF.